The 28 T cell receptor beta chains reported below all come from one sample, sequenced in a study of T cell clonality in common variable immunodeficiency. Data came from immunoSEQ multiplex PCR; TCRdb stores just in-frame clones and leaves some out. The specimen gives approximately 50,000 clones without singletons; the ten biggest hold just over 2%. Sequences were obtained from peripheral blood mononuclear cells. The receptor source for this set is a person aged 18 to 75 in good health.

This clone has at least ten counts. With the read ending 3 residues before the CDR3 end, the germline J gene is used to fill in that end. This chain connects TRBV30 to TRBJ2-5, with D unclear. V was trimmed by 2 bases and J by 1 base, leaving 8 bases between them. The CDR3 consists of 13 residues. CDR1 GTSNPN and CDR2 SVGIG come from the germline V gene (reference sequence). The CDR3 sequence is CAWSSGSQETQYF. Incomplete CDR3 DNA: TGTGCCTGGAGTTCAGGCTCCCAAGAGACC.

At least ten counts were recorded for this clone. Incomplete CDR3 DNA: TGTGCCTGGATGGAGGGTGTGAGCTCCTACAATGAG. It is translated as CAWMEGVSSYNE. The complete CDR3 reads CAWMEGVSSYNEQFF. The chain employs TRBV30 and TRBJ2-1, with a possible D match to TRBD2 (6 bases). The read gets to within 3 residues of the CDR3 end, and the germline J gene fills in the rest. CDR3 length: 15 amino acids. Germline CDR1 is GTSNPN and CDR2 is SVGIG (reference sequence). Trimming shortened V by 4 bases and J by 0 bases, and 13 bases separated the two germline ends.

The sample holds a few counts of this clone. The CDR3 goes on 3 residues after the read ends, and that part is filled in from the germline J gene. The chain couples TRBV19 to TRBJ1-4; 9 nucleotides match TRBD1. The germline gives CDR1 LNHDA, CDR2 SQIVND (reference sequence). This CDR3 is built from 16 residues. The CDR3 sequence: CASSSTGGAYNSPLFF. The DNA read from the CDR3 is TGTGCCAGTAGTAGCACAGGGGGCGCCTATAATTCACCA. The variable domain in full, with the rest retrieved from reference TRBV19 and TRBJ1-4, is DGGITQSPKYLFRKEGQNVTLSCEQNLNHDAMYWYRQDPGQGLRLIYYSQIVNDFQKGDIAEGYSVSREKKESFPLTVTSAQKNPTAFYLCASSSTGGAYNSPLFFGSGTQLSVL.

Ten or more counts support this clone. The CDR3 loop is CASSLAPGVRSYNEQFF. The DNA read from the CDR3 is TGTGCCAGCAGCTTAGCCCCGGGGGTAAGATCCTACAATGAG. V and J are TRBV7-2 and TRBJ2-1; a weak D match, TRBD2 (6 bases). The read halts 3 residues ahead of the CDR3 end, with the missing end drawn from the germline J gene. Germline lookup yields CDR1 SGHTA and CDR2 FQGNSA. This CDR3 region has 17 residues. Trimming pared 0 bases from V and 1 base from J, leaving 13 bases between.

This clone was found many times. The CDR3 end lies 3 residues beyond the end of the read and is filled in from the germline J gene. V is TRBV19 and J is TRBJ1-2; D gene ambiguous. The CDR3 loop spans 13 amino acids. CDR1 is LNHDA and CDR2 is SQIVND in the germline V gene (reference sequence). V lost 6 bases and J 5 bases, leaving 13 bases between the germline ends. The CDR3 loop is CASSAGGWYGYTF. CDR3 DNA (partial): TGTGCCAGTAGCGCTGGTGGCTGGTATGGC.

This clone was found many times. With the read ending 3 residues before the CDR3 end, the germline J gene is used to fill in that end. The V call is TRBV6-4, the J call TRBJ2-7; 9 bases are shared with TRBD2. The V gene's germline CDR1 is MRHNA and CDR2 SNTAGT. V trimming: 6 bases; J trimming: 5 bases; junction bases outside the gene matches: 8. The CDR3 is made up of 14 amino acids. CDR3 DNA (partial): TGTGCCAGCAGCCCGCAAGCGGGAGGTAACGAG. It codes for CASSPQAGGNE. The entire CDR3 sequence reads CASSPQAGGNEQYF.

This clone has ten or more counts. The read ends 3 residues before the CDR3 terminus; that terminus is restored from the germline J gene. This rearrangement joins TRBV5-1 to TRBJ2-3; D is ambiguous. V lost 0 bases, J lost 0 bases, and 11 bases lay in between. CDR3 length equals 16 residues. Germline V gene data show CDR1 as SGHRS and CDR2 as YFSETQ. The CDR3 here is CASSLVPYISTDTQYF. CDR3 DNA (partial): TGCGCCAGCAGCTTGGTTCCGTATATTAGCACAGATACG.

A word on this clone: Sequencing ends 3 residues short of the CDR3 end; the germline J gene provides the rest. This chain connects TRBV19 to TRBJ1-5, with 10 bases matching TRBD1. The CDR3 has 13 amino acids. The trim removed 10 bases at V and 9 bases at J, leaving 9 bases unmatched. Germline values: CDR1 LNHDA, CDR2 SQIVND (reference sequence). The CDR3 here is CATGTGVGRPQHF. Incomplete CDR3 DNA: TGTGCCACAGGGACAGGGGTAGGTCGGCCC.

This clone was detected many times. Read coverage stops 3 residues before the CDR3 terminus; the germline J gene supplies the remainder. The rearrangement links TRBV19 to TRBJ2-3, with 11 bases matching TRBD2. In germline, CDR1 is LNHDA, CDR2 SQIVND (reference sequence). The length of the CDR3 is 16 residues. The V segment lost 5 bases and the J segment 3 bases; nucleotides outside the gene matches: 7. The CDR3 DNA, read in part, is TGTGCCAGTAGTCCTCAACTAGCGGGAGAGACAGATACG. Protein product: CASSPQLAGETDT. The full CDR3 is CASSPQLAGETDTQYF.

This clone has at least ten counts. The read terminates 3 residues ahead of where the CDR3 ends, so the germline J gene completes it. The chain employs TRBV20-1 and TRBJ2-5; a possible D gene is TRBD2 (6 bases). This CDR3 region has 14 residues. Per the germline V gene, CDR1 is DFQATT and CDR2 is SNEGSKA (reference sequence). Trimming stripped 2 bases from V and 1 base from J, with 11 bases between. CDR3 loop: CSARKGSGQETQYF. CDR3 DNA, as far as it was read: TGCAGTGCTAGAAAGGGTAGCGGCCAAGAGACC.

As for this clone: A clone one base away is much larger, so this may be a read error. With the read ending 3 residues before the CDR3 end, the germline J gene is used to fill in that end. This chain uses TRBV19 with TRBJ2-2, with D perhaps TRBD2 (6 bases). CDR1 is LNHDA, CDR2 SQIVND, per germline (reference sequence). CDR3 length equals 16 residues. Partial CDR3 DNA: TGTGCCAGTACCTCGGTGGGGGGTCCAACTAATGAAAAG. Translation: CASTSVGGPTNEK. From start to end, the CDR3 is CASTSVGGPTNEKLFF.

A remark on this clone: Read sequence stops 3 residues before the CDR3 end, and the germline J gene provides the missing end. The chain carries TRBV7-2 and TRBJ2-2, with 8 bases that match TRBD1. The CDR3 is made up of 15 amino acids. CDR1 and CDR2 from the germline V gene are SGHTA and FQGNSA. CDR3 sequence: CASSSTGGTNEKLFF. The DNA read from the CDR3 is TGTGCCAGCAGCTCTACAGGGGGAACTAATGAAAAG.

This clone was observed at least ten times. The CDR3 end lies 3 residues beyond the end of the read and is filled in from the germline J gene. V usage is TRBV19 and J usage is TRBJ2-5, with 9 bases that match TRBD1. This CDR3 is built from 20 residues. The junction had 14 bases not matched to a gene; V was cut back by 0 bases and J by 0 bases. Germline V CDR1 and CDR2: LNHDA, SQIVND (reference sequence). The CDR3 sequence: CASSIEGQGRAAGNQETQYF. The part of the CDR3 DNA that was read is TGTGCCAGTAGTATAGAGGGACAGGGACGAGCGGCGGGGAACCAAGAGACC.

This clone was detected only a few times. Sequencing ends 3 residues short of the CDR3 end; the germline J gene provides the rest. The chain couples TRBV13 to TRBJ1-2; 9 nucleotides line up with TRBD1. V dropped 4 bases and J dropped 0; count of bases not matched to a gene: 6. Germline lookup yields CDR1 PRHDT and CDR2 FYEKMQ (reference sequence). The CDR3 totals 16 residues. CDR3 bases read: TGTGCCAGCAGCTCGGGGGGACAGGGCGCTAACTATGGC. Residues: CASSSGGQGANYG. The whole CDR3 sequence reads CASSSGGQGANYGYTF.

This clone was recorded at least ten times. The sequenced part of the CDR3 DNA is TGCAGTGCGTCGACAGGTGGGGCTGGGGCCAACGTC. Protein product: CSASTGGAGANV. The whole CDR3 protein is CSASTGGAGANVLTF. J is TRBJ2-6 and V is TRBV20-1, with a weak D call TRBD1 (6 bases). The sequence runs out 3 residues before the end of the CDR3; the remainder is reconstructed from the germline J gene. Looked up from germline, CDR1 is DFQATT and CDR2 is SNEGSKA (reference sequence). The length of the CDR3 is 15 residues. Trimming stripped 6 bases from V and 2 bases from J, with 14 bases between.

A note on this clone: The sequenced fragment ends 3 residues before the CDR3 boundary, so the rest is inferred from the germline J gene. At the DNA level, this CDR3 is encoded by other sequences in the same sample as well. V gene TRBV18 combines with J gene TRBJ1-2, with TRBD1 matching over 10 bases. Trimming removed 0 bases from V and 7 bases from J; junction bases left unmatched: 5. CDR1 KGHSH and CDR2 LQKENI come from the germline V gene. The CDR3 is 15 amino acids. CDR3 residues: CASSPPGTGVGGYTF. The sequenced part of the CDR3 DNA is TGTGCCAGCTCACCACCCGGGACAGGGGTGGGTGGC.

This clone was recorded many times. The read comes to an end 3 residues before the CDR3 does, leaving the germline J gene to fill in the end. The V call is TRBV6-1, the J call TRBJ1-4, with D perhaps matching TRBD1 (5 bases). Germline V gives CDR1 MNHNS, CDR2 SASEGT. The CDR3 sequence is 16 residues long. The V gene lost 2 bases and the J gene lost 8 bases, with 18 bases spanning the gap. This CDR3 is CASSEYGTPIREKLFF. The sequenced CDR3 bases are TGTGCCAGCAGTGAATATGGGACTCCTATTAGGGAAAAA.

Many counts were recorded for this clone. The CDR3 extends 3 residues past the end of the read, so its final part is completed from the germline J gene. The J gene is TRBJ1-6, the V gene TRBV6-1; D might be TRBD1 (6 bases). Germline V gives CDR1 MNHNS, CDR2 SASEGT. This CDR3 has 14 residues. With 3 bases removed from V and 10 bases from J, the gap between germline ends came to 13 bases. The CDR3 sequence is CASSEVRTVSPLHF. CDR3 bases read: TGTGCCAGCAGTGAGGTTAGGACAGTATCACCC.

This clone has at least ten counts. CDR3 sequence reads: CASSLVQGGGETQYF. The DNA read from the CDR3 is TGTGCCAGCAGCTTAGTTCAGGGCGGAGGAGAGACC. J is TRBJ2-5 and V is TRBV11-2, with D possibly being TRBD1 or TRBD2 (5 bases each). The read halts 3 residues ahead of the CDR3 end, with the missing end drawn from the germline J gene. Per germline, CDR1 SGHAT and CDR2 FQNNGV. V was shortened by 1 base and J by 4 bases, with 13 bases between the two germline ends. The CDR3 contains 15 residues.

This clone was observed many times. From the germline J gene comes the end of the CDR3, since the read stops 3 residues before it. The rearrangement links TRBV19 to TRBJ2-2, with D perhaps TRBD2 (6 bases). This CDR3 contains 15 residues. Trimming stripped 2 bases from V and 1 base from J, with 8 bases between. Germline CDR1 and CDR2: LNHDA and SQIVND (reference sequence). The CDR3 bases that were read are TGTGCCAGTAGTATACAGGGAGGGAACACCGGGGAG. It codes for CASSIQGGNTGE. In full, the CDR3 is CASSIQGGNTGELFF.

This clone has at least ten counts. The read is 3 residues too short to cover the CDR3 end, so that end is filled in from the germline J gene. J is TRBJ2-2 and V is TRBV7-3; D gene unclear. The germline CDR1 and CDR2 sequences are SGHTA and FQGTGA. V gave up 3 bases and J gave up 4 bases, with 9 bases separating them. The CDR3 is 14 amino acids. The DNA read from the CDR3 is TGTGCCAGCAGCTTTACTATGGGCACCGGGGAG. Its translation: CASSFTMGTGE. In full, the CDR3 reads CASSFTMGTGELFF.

This clone was counted many times. From the germline J gene comes the end of the CDR3, since the read stops 3 residues before it. The chain joins TRBV5-1 to TRBJ2-7, with 7 nucleotides matching TRBD1. CDR1 and CDR2 (germline): SGHRS, YFSETQ. This CDR3 region has 16 residues. The ends lost 4 bases at V and 2 bases at J; junction bases unmatched: 12. The CDR3 sequence: CASSGATGSLTYEQYF. The CDR3 bases that were read are TGCGCCAGCAGCGGGGCGACAGGGAGTCTTACCTACGAG.

This clone appeared a few times. The read stops 3 residues short of the end of the CDR3; the missing end is completed from the germline J gene. Within the sample, other DNA sequences also encode this same CDR3. The chain joins TRBV7-9 to TRBJ1-3; D ambiguous. CDR3 size: 13 residues. The germline CDR1 and CDR2 sequences are SEHNR and FQNEAQ (reference sequence). The V and J ends lost 5 bases and 9 bases respectively, with 14 bases between them. CDR3 DNA, as far as it was read: TGTGCCAGCAGCCCGTTTCAGGTGGGCACC. Amino acids: CASSPFQVGT. The full-length CDR3 reads as CASSPFQVGTIYF.

On this clone: The sequence runs out 3 residues before the end of the CDR3; the remainder is reconstructed from the germline J gene. This rearrangement joins TRBV5-5 to TRBJ2-7; D is ambiguous. V was clipped by 0 bases and J by 2 bases, with 9 bases between them. Germline assignment: CDR1 SGHKS and CDR2 YYEKEE (reference sequence). This CDR3 is built from 14 residues. The CDR3 DNA, read in part, is TGTGCCAGCAGCTTGGTAACAGTTACCTACGAG. Translating it yields CASSLVTVTYE. The whole CDR3 sequence reads CASSLVTVTYEQYF.

This clone was picked up many times. Coverage ceases 3 residues before the CDR3 finishes, and the germline J gene fills in the end. The J gene is TRBJ1-4, the V gene TRBV12-3 or TRBV12-4; D might be TRBD1 (5 bases). The CDR3 is 13 residues long. Incomplete CDR3 DNA: TGTGCCAGCAGTCTCCAGGGAATTGGGAAA. This gives the protein CASSLQGIGK. The entire CDR3 protein reads CASSLQGIGKLFF.

This clone has ten or more counts. The read finishes 3 residues shy of the CDR3 end, and the germline J gene is used to complete it. The chain carries TRBV19 and TRBJ2-5; TRBD2 matches at 9 bases. The V gene end was trimmed by 5 bases and the J gene end by 4 bases; junction bases not matched to a gene: 8. The CDR3 runs to 15 residues. Germline values: CDR1 LNHDA, CDR2 SQIVND (reference sequence). CDR3 loop: CASSRLAGVSETQYF. Partial CDR3 DNA: TGTGCCAGTAGTCGATTAGCGGGAGTTTCAGAGACC.

Many counts were recorded for this clone. The read stops 3 residues short of the end of the CDR3; the missing end is completed from the germline J gene. The chain combines TRBV11-2 with TRBJ2-5; D is perhaps TRBD2 (5 bases). CDR3 size: 15 residues. Per the germline V gene, CDR1 is SGHAT and CDR2 is FQNNGV. V was shortened by 1 base and J by 5 bases, with 14 bases between the two germline ends. CDR3 residues: CASSLVYATGETQYF. Incomplete CDR3 DNA: TGTGCCAGCAGCTTAGTTTACGCTACGGGGGAGACC.

The sample holds a few counts of this clone. The CDR3 is cut off 3 residues early in the read; its end comes from the germline J gene. J is TRBJ2-2 and V is TRBV18; 11 bases align to TRBD1. Germline assignment: CDR1 KGHSH and CDR2 LQKENI. The CDR3 extends over 14 amino acids. The part of the CDR3 DNA that was read is TGTGCCAGCTCACCGGGACAGGGGGGAGAAAAG. Its translation: CASSPGQGGEK. The entire CDR3 sequence reads CASSPGQGGEKLFF.